This T cell receptor (beta chain) emerged from a study of shared clonotypes between healthy human individuals. Study results and caveats: Expectations were that clonotype sharing among donors would be affected by sequencing depth.

Unsorted samples relied on about 90 million PBMCs, which served as the source of genomic DNA. The CDR3 is 12 residues long. Germline lookup yields CDR1 GTSNPN and CDR2 SVGIG (reference sequence). Between the trimmed V and J ends, which lost 3 bases and 7 bases, there was a span of 13 bases. This clone was seen more than once but under ten times. As yet, its antigen is unknown. Deep-level assay runs were performed. Some clones are missing from TCRdb's copy, which holds only in-frame ones; the method was immunoSEQ multiplex PCR. The data hold about 560,000 clones, with around 80% observed a single time. The sequenced sample consisted of PBMCs. This chain uses TRBV30 with TRBJ2-7; D not resolved. The origin of this receptor is a woman in her forties in good health. Some clones in this sample may be carry-over from other donors' samples. CDR3 residues: CAWSVFGDEQYF. CDR3 DNA sequence: TGTGCCTGGAGCGTATTTGGGGATGAGCAGTACTTC.